Following are 22 T cell receptor beta chains from one sample sequenced in a study of identical twins. TCRdb recomputed calls from the 5' RACE reads with MiXCR, one row per CDR3 protein. The sample carries about 890,000 distinct CDR3 sequences, roughly an eighth recorded once. The data were also submitted as part of a second study, on yellow fever vaccine responses in identical twins.

Material for sequencing was PBMCs. The receptors derive from a woman aged 18-29 years in good health.

This clonotype appeared many times. V usage is TRBV9 and J usage is TRBJ2-3; 10 bases line up with TRBD2. This CDR3 comprises 16 residues. CDR1 and CDR2 from the germline V gene are SGDLS and YYNGEE. After removal of 4 bases from V and 1 base from J, the junction contained 6 bases not matched to a gene. The DNA for the CDR3 is TGTGCCAGCAGCTTCTTAGCGGGAGGAGGCACAGATACGCAGTATTTT. Amino acids: CASSFLAGGGTDTQYF. The whole variable domain, remainder taken from reference TRBV9 and TRBJ2-3, is DSGVTQTPKHLITATGQRVTLRCSPRSGDLSVYWYQQSLDQGLQFLIQYYNGEERAKGNILERFSAQQFPDLHSELNLSSLELGDSALYFCASSFLAGGGTDTQYFGPGTRLTVL.

The gene calls are TRBV5-6 and TRBJ2-7; D perhaps matches TRBD1 (6 bases). Trimming removed 4 bases from V and 4 bases from J, with 15 bases in between. Per the germline V gene, CDR1 is SGHDT and CDR2 is YYEEEE. CDR3 length: 14 residues. The CDR3 DNA is TGTGCCAGCAGCGGAGAAACAGGGTTTTACGAGCAGTACGTC. This sequence encodes CASSGETGFYEQYV.

This clonotype came up a few times. This chain uses TRBV5-1 with TRBJ2-6; D unresolved. Germline CDR1 SGHRS, CDR2 YFSETQ. This CDR3 region has 14 residues. V gave up 7 bases and J gave up 0 bases, with 8 bases separating them. CDR3 nucleotides: TGCGCCAGCGGTGGGGACTCTGGGGCCAACGTCCTGACTTTC. The encoded protein is CASGGDSGANVLTF.

This clonotype came up a few times. This rearrangement joins TRBV27 to TRBJ1-5; D uncertain. Germline V CDR1 and CDR2: MNHEY, SMNVEV (reference sequence). V was clipped by 10 bases and J by 11 bases, with 15 bases between them. The CDR3 totals 11 residues. This chain's CDR3 is CANKSIRAQHF. CDR3 nucleotides: TGTGCCAACAAATCGATCCGGGCCCAGCATTTT.

The rearrangement uses TRBV5-1 and TRBJ2-4; the D gene is possibly TRBD2 (5 bases). CDR1 is SGHRS and CDR2 is YFSETQ in the germline V gene. This CDR3 spans 18 amino acids. V was trimmed by 2 bases and J by 0 bases, leaving 18 bases between them. CDR3: CASSFQAGGVLAKNIQYF. The CDR3 nucleotides read TGCGCCAGCAGCTTCCAGGCTGGAGGTGTTCTAGCCAAAAACATTCAGTACTTC.

The chain links TRBV7-9 to TRBJ2-7; 16 bases match TRBD2. The CDR3 loop spans 17 amino acids. The V segment lost 5 bases and the J segment 4 bases; nucleotides outside the gene matches: 8. CDR1 is SEHNR and CDR2 is FQNEAQ in the germline V gene (reference sequence). The CDR3 sequence is CASSPGTSGRARYEQYF. The DNA of the CDR3 is TGTGCCAGCAGCCCGGGGACTAGCGGGAGGGCAAGGTACGAGCAGTACTTC. Complete variable domain (other parts from reference TRBV7-9 and TRBJ2-7): DTGVSQNPRHKITKRGQNVTFRCDPISEHNRLYWYRQTLGQGPEFLTYFQNEAQLEKSRLLSDRFSAERPKGSFSTLEIQRTEQGDSAMYLCASSPGTSGRARYEQYFGPGTRLTVT.

J is TRBJ1-2 and V is TRBV12-3 or TRBV12-4, with D unresolved. The ends were cut back, 7 bases at V and 4 bases at J, with 16 bases in the middle. The CDR3 length is 14 residues. CDR3 nucleotide sequence: TGTGCCAGCACCTTCGGTAGGGTAGCCTATGGCTACACCTTC. This codes for CASTFGRVAYGYTF.

This clonotype was detected only a few times. The genes are TRBV20-1 and TRBJ2-7, with unresolved D. In germline, CDR1 is DFQATT, CDR2 SNEGSKA (reference sequence). CDR3 length: 15 residues. The ends were cut back, 0 bases at V and 0 bases at J, with 12 bases in the middle. DNA for the CDR3: TGCAGTGCTAGAGATCCGGGCCGGAGCTCCTACGAGCAGTACGTC. The encoded protein is CSARDPGRSSYEQYV.

This chain connects TRBV12-3 or TRBV12-4 to TRBJ2-1, with 11 bases fitting TRBD2. V was pared by 1 base and J by 7 bases, with 24 bases of the junction left unmatched. The CDR3 is 22 amino acids. The CDR3 spells CASSLDPRMDAVGTSGGNEQFF. DNA for the CDR3: TGTGCCAGCAGTTTAGACCCCCGCATGGACGCTGTCGGGACTAGCGGAGGGAATGAGCAGTTCTTC.

This clonotype was counted at least ten times. V and J are TRBV29-1 and TRBJ2-5; possibly TRBD2 for D (5 bases). The CDR3 runs to 12 residues. Germline V CDR1 and CDR2: SQVTM, ANQGSEA. Trimming shortened V by 3 bases and J by 7 bases, and 12 bases separated the two germline ends. The chain's CDR3 is CSVETTPATQYF. The CDR3 DNA reads as TGCAGCGTTGAGACTACCCCGGCGACCCAGTACTTC. Together with reference TRBV29-1 and TRBJ2-5, the CDR3 gives the full variable domain: SAVISQKPSRDICQRGTSLTIQCQVDSQVTMMFWYRQQPGQSLTLIATANQGSEATYESGFVIDKFPISRPNLTFSTLTVSNMSPEDSSIYLCSVETTPATQYFGPGTRLLVL.

This chain links TRBV7-2 with TRBJ1-5; perhaps TRBD1 as D (6 bases). The V end was cut by 3 bases, the J end by 3 bases, with 15 bases between. The CDR3 covers 16 residues. CDR1 and CDR2 (germline): SGHTA, FQGNSA. CDR3 nucleotide sequence: TGTGCCAGCAGCTTCGATGGACAGACCTCCAATCAGCCCCAGCATTTT. Translating gives CASSFDGQTSNQPQHF. The full variable domain, rest sourced from reference TRBV7-2 and TRBJ1-5, is GAGVSQSPSNKVTEKGKDVELRCDPISGHTALYWYRQSLGQGLEFLIYFQGNSAPDKSGLPSDRFSAERTGGSVSTLTIQRTQQEDSAVYLCASSFDGQTSNQPQHFGDGTRLSIL.

J is TRBJ2-1 and V is TRBV4-2; D may be TRBD1 or TRBD2 (6 bases each). The ends were cut back, 6 bases at V and 7 bases at J, with 19 bases in the middle. This CDR3 contains 15 residues. From germline, CDR1 is LGHNA and CDR2 YNFKEQ. The CDR3 here is CASSPDGGPGNEQFF. The DNA of the CDR3 is TGTGCCAGCAGTCCGGACGGGGGCCCGGGTAATGAGCAGTTCTTC.

The rearrangement joins TRBV5-1 to TRBJ2-1; a weak D match, TRBD2 (6 bases). Trimming cost V 4 bases and J 6 bases, with 17 bases left between them. CDR1 and CDR2 (germline): SGHRS, YFSETQ. The CDR3 has 15 residues. CDR3 nucleotides: TGCGCCAGCAGCCCTCCCGGGACTGGGAGCAATGAGCAGTTCTTC. Amino acid sequence: CASSPPGTGSNEQFF. The full variable domain, rest sourced from reference TRBV5-1 and TRBJ2-1, is KAGVTQTPRYLIKTRGQQVTLSCSPISGHRSVSWYQQTPGQGLQFLFEYFSETQRNKGNFPGRFSGRQFSNSRSEMNVSTLELGDSALYLCASSPPGTGSNEQFFGPGTRLTVL.

The sample holds a few counts of this clonotype. The rearrangement links TRBV20-1 to TRBJ1-1; D possibly corresponds to TRBD1 (6 bases). V lost 0 bases to trimming and J lost 1 base, with 9 bases between them. CDR1 DFQATT and CDR2 SNEGSKA come from the germline V gene (reference sequence). CDR3 size: 14 residues. The CDR3 coding sequence is TGCAGTGCTAGAGATGGACAGTCGAACACTGAAGCTTTCTTT. Translation gives CSARDGQSNTEAFF.

The V gene is TRBV3-1, the J gene TRBJ2-1; D is perhaps TRBD2 (6 bases). V gave up 8 bases and J gave up 5 bases, with 19 bases separating them. Looked up from germline, CDR1 is LGHDT and CDR2 is YNNKEL (reference sequence). This CDR3 is 15 amino acids long. The CDR3 DNA follows: TGTGCCAGCGCACCCTTTACCGGGGAGGACAATGAGCAGTTCTTC. The encoded protein is CASAPFTGEDNEQFF.

This clonotype was recorded at least ten times. The chain joins TRBV7-9 to TRBJ2-5; TRBD1 matches 8 bases. CDR3 length: 15 residues. J lost 0 bases, V lost 6 bases, and 6 bases had no gene match. Germline CDR1 reads SEHNR; CDR2 reads FQNEAQ (reference sequence). Here the CDR3 DNA reads TGTGCCAGCAGTTCCCCGGGACAGGACCAAGAGACCCAGTACTTC. As protein: CASSSPGQDQETQYF.

This chain joins TRBV7-9 and TRBJ1-2; D unclear. V was pared by 3 bases and J by 0 bases, with 8 bases between. The CDR3 runs 14 residues. Germline V gene data show CDR1 as SEHNR and CDR2 as FQNEAQ (reference sequence). CDR3 sequence (DNA): TGTGCCAGCAGCTTCCCTCATACTAACTATGGCTACACCTTC. As protein: CASSFPHTNYGYTF.

The rearrangement uses TRBV11-2 and TRBJ2-7; TRBD2 might be the D (6 bases). The CDR3 totals 13 residues. V was shortened by 5 bases and J by 4 bases, with 12 bases between the two germline ends. The germline V gene has CDR1 SGHAT and CDR2 FQNNGV. The CDR3 bases are TGTGCCAGCAGCCAAAGTGGGGGGTACGAGCAGTACGTC. It yields the protein CASSQSGGYEQYV.

Ten or more counts support this clonotype. The chain recombines TRBV29-1 with TRBJ2-7; 10 bases are shared with TRBD2. Germline assignment: CDR1 SQVTM and CDR2 ANQGSEA. CDR3 length: 14 amino acids. V lost 1 base, J lost 2 bases, and 2 bases stayed unmatched. The CDR3 spells CSVEGLAGTYEQYF. The CDR3, as DNA: TGCAGCGTTGAAGGACTAGCGGGTACCTACGAGCAGTACTTC.

This clonotype was seen repeatedly, ten times or more. The rearrangement links TRBV7-7 to TRBJ2-2; D is undetermined. The CDR3 runs 12 residues. Trimming pared 5 bases from V and 7 bases from J, leaving 8 bases between. Per the germline V gene, CDR1 is SSHAT and CDR2 is FNYEAQ (reference sequence). The CDR3 sequence: CASSPDLGELFF. The CDR3 DNA follows: TGTGCCAGCAGCCCCGACCTCGGGGAGCTGTTTTTT.

This rearrangement joins TRBV29-1 to TRBJ2-7; D possibly corresponds to TRBD1 (6 bases). Trimming shortened V by 4 bases and J by 4 bases, and 14 bases separated the two germline ends. The CDR3 loop spans 13 amino acids. Germline V gene sequence: CDR1 SQVTM, CDR2 ANQGSEA. The CDR3 DNA reads as TGCAGCGTTGTACCTCCAGGGGTGTACGAGCAGTACTTC. It codes for CSVVPPGVYEQYF.

As DNA, the CDR3 is TGTGCCAGCAGCCCCGGGTGGCGTGAAGCTTTCTTT. This codes for CASSPGWREAFF. V is TRBV12-3 or TRBV12-4 and J is TRBJ1-1; D unresolved. Between the trimmed V and J ends, which lost 6 bases and 7 bases, there was a span of 12 bases. The CDR3 is 12 residues long.